This T cell receptor (beta chain) was profiled in a study of T cell repertoires in aging, cancer and after chemotherapy (dated by TCRdb to the late 2010s). Regarding the research as a whole: Donors were distributed across six age groups ranging from 30 or younger to 70 or older, with at least three individuals included per group. In the hematological group, paired pre- and post-chemotherapy samples were obtained from chronic lymphocytic leukemia patients treated with fludarabine- or bendamustine-based regimens. A cohort of 218 cancer patients (about 94 with hematological and some 120 with solid cancers) was assembled, and approximately 97 healthy donors were included as a reference group. Peripheral blood TCR beta repertoires from healthy donors and cancer patients were profiled to examine immunoaging and T cell reconstitution after chemotherapy. In total, the full dataset held millions of TCR reads.

Rearranged TRB sequences spanning V, D and J segments were amplified in a multiplex touch-down PCR with a mixed TRB-A/B primer pool. Illumina adapters and sample indices were attached to the amplicons in two consecutive PCR reactions using Phusion HS II polymerase. Amplicons were gel-purified using the NucleoSpin Gel and PCR Clean-up kit and were subsequently checked with Qubit and an Agilent 2100 Bioanalyzer. The libraries were sequenced on an Illumina MiSeq with 600-cycle, single-indexed, paired-end runs. Turning to the authors' computational methods: MiXCR versions 2.12 and 3.0.5 were used to process TRB sequences. Each unique CDR3 nucleotide sequence was treated as one clone, and only productive sequences with two or more reads were kept. Repertoire metrics included Shannon diversity, evenness, clonality (one minus evenness), and alpha-parameterized diversity profiles from alpha 0 to 5. The IGoR algorithm was used to calculate generation probabilities of clones in the paired pre- and post-chemotherapy samples. TCRdb applied fastp at Q25 and MiXCR to the public reads, then kept only in-frame beta chains. Each CDR3 protein appears once, grouped with its most common genes and DNA. The V and J calls here are based on TCRdb, not the publication. The sample table lists around 13,000 distinct CDR3 sequences, 25% to 35% of them with a count of one. Of the sample, roughly a tenth is held by the ten largest clones.

The research as a whole found: Hematological cancer patients had lymphoid organ infiltration, which may itself impair thymic emigration or peripheral T cell expansion. Compared with age-matched healthy donors, untreated patients with either hematological or solid cancers had significantly lower TCR diversity in the blood along with higher clonality. An increase in median generation probability over the chemotherapy interval was observed in both cancer cohorts, suggesting that the repertoire was reconstituted through rebound thymic output. The authors noted that the repertoire data do not allow conclusions about immunological memory after chemotherapy. In healthy donors, the drop in TCR diversity with age came mainly from a loss of richness, whereas in cancer patients a loss of evenness also played a part.

The germline V gene encodes CDR1 MNHEY and CDR2 SMNVEV (reference sequence). Trimmed from V: 4 bases; trimmed from J: 2 bases; junction bases lacking a gene match: 8. Measured from the cysteine to the phenylalanine, the CDR3 is 16 residues long. Only the CDR3 part of the read is kept: 48 bases, read in frame from the first base. Instead of sorted cells or RNA, genomic DNA extracted from peripheral blood served as the source for amplifying TCR beta rearrangements. This clonotype was seen only a few times. This clone's antigen is unknown. Base-call qualities are not available, and no considerably larger clone is one nucleotide away.

This chain joins TRBV27 to TRBJ2-1, with 7 junctional bases fitting TRBD1. The sequencing input was blood. This TCR came from a human donor with a blood cancer. The CDR3 amino acid sequence is: CASSWGQTLTYNEQFF. DNA sequence: TGTGCCAGCAGTTGGGGACAGACACTTACCTACAATGAGCAGTTCTTC.